The clone carrying this T cell receptor beta chain showed up many times. TCR beta CDR3 region amplification was performed from RNA transcripts. The primer set for the first-round RT-PCR of the TCR CDR3 was HTBI. Each CDR3 protein gets one entry after TCRdb re-called the multiplex PCR reads with MiXCR. Among about 420,000 distinct CDR3 sequences listed, approximately 14% were seen once. CDR1 SGHTA and CDR2 FQGTGA come from the germline V gene. The J segment lost 6 bases and the V segment lost 2 bases, leaving 7 bases of the junction unmatched. The CDR3 is 15 amino acids. The data are from a study of T cells in Graves' hyperthyroidism and ophthalmopathy.

This receptor was identified in a woman aged 18 to 35 with Graves' hyperthyroidism. Specimen: blood. The rearrangement links TRBV7-3 to TRBJ2-1, with 7 bases that match TRBD2. The CDR3 region has the DNA TGTGCCAGCAGCTTAGGTGAGACTAGCAGCAATGAGCAGTTCTTC. Its protein product is CASSLGETSSNEQFF.